The present entry profiles one T cell receptor beta chain with its context. The source of the sample is a study of STAT5B mutations in CD4+ large granular lymphocyte leukemia. Original processing methods: The detection floor for productive clonotype frequency was 2.59 x 10-5. Here immunoSEQ multiplex PCR was the method, and the copy in TCRdb shows in-frame clones only, minus some. That table gives V, J and clone size, and the DNA gave D and trimming. This repertoire shows about 40,000 clones, around 85% found once; its top ten account for about 0.38%. The germline V gene encodes CDR1 MRHNA and CDR2 SNTAGT. Trimming removed 6 bases at V and 2 bases at J, with 15 bases between. The CDR3 is made up of 15 amino acids. Control samples were healthy donors' buffy coats.

Input material: CD4+ T cells from blood buffy coats. This receptor was identified in a human donor in good health. The chain combines TRBV6-4 with TRBJ2-3, with D possibly matching TRBD1 (6 bases). The CDR3 is CASSPTGYSTDTQYF. The CDR3 coding sequence is TGTGCCAGCAGCCCGACAGGATACTCCACAGATACGCAGTATTTT.